The 14 T cell receptor beta chains below all came from one sample that was sequenced in a study of shared clonotypes between healthy human individuals. Assay used: immunoSEQ multiplex PCR; TCRdb lists only in-frame clones, some missing. The sample yields about 2.4 million clones, approximately 94% seen once. Sequencing was done on a sample of naive CD4+ T cells sorted from blood. Subset specified: CD45RA+ positively selected. The source of these receptors is a man younger than 35 in good health.

The chain employs TRBV6-1 and TRBJ2-1, with D unclear. This CDR3 has 14 amino acids. The V and J ends lost 7 bases and 2 bases respectively, with 12 bases between them. CDR1 and CDR2 (germline): MNHNS, SASEGT. CDR3 coding DNA: TGTGCCAGCACGCCCCTAAAGCCCTACAATGAGCAGTTCTTC. This codes for CASTPLKPYNEQFF.

The rearrangement joins TRBV27 to TRBJ2-1; D is perhaps TRBD1 (6 bases). CDR1 is MNHEY, CDR2 SMNVEV, per germline (reference sequence). V lost 2 bases to trimming and J lost 15 bases, with 23 bases between them. This CDR3 has 15 amino acids. The CDR3 DNA follows: TGTGCCAGCAGTTTAACCCACGGACAGACCTTGCAAGGGTTCTTC. It is translated as CASSLTHGQTLQGFF.

This chain connects TRBV23-1 to TRBJ2-7, with D perhaps TRBD1 (7 bases). TRBV23-1 carries the ORF label, with uncertain function. The CDR3 length is 15 residues. Trimming took off 2 bases at V and 6 bases at J, with 17 bases between the two ends. For the CDR3, the DNA is TGCGCCAGCAGTCAAAAGAGGCAGGGGGGAAGCGAGCAGTACTTC. Its translation is CASSQKRQGGSEQYF.

This chain uses TRBV5-6 with TRBJ1-2; D perhaps matches TRBD1 (5 bases). The CDR3 is 15 residues long. Looked up from germline, CDR1 is SGHDT and CDR2 is YYEEEE. V lost 3 bases to trimming and J lost 4 bases, with 16 bases between them. This CDR3 is CASSSLAGAGYGYTF. In nucleotides, the CDR3 is TGTGCCAGCAGCTCCCTCGCCGGGGCCGGCTATGGCTACACCTTC.

V and J are TRBV7-9 and TRBJ1-1; D unresolved. The V end was cut by 0 bases, the J end by 0 bases, with 5 bases between. The CDR3 consists of 14 residues. Germline values: CDR1 SEHNR, CDR2 FQNEAQ (reference sequence). The CDR3 spells CASSLATMNTEAFF. The DNA for the CDR3 is TGTGCCAGCAGCTTAGCCACCATGAACACTGAAGCTTTCTTT.

This rearrangement joins TRBV5-1 to TRBJ1-2; 9 nucleotides match TRBD1. The junction had 13 bases not matched to a gene; V was cut back by 4 bases and J by 6 bases. This CDR3 comprises 16 residues. Germline V gene sequence: CDR1 SGHRS, CDR2 YFSETQ. The CDR3 DNA follows: TGCGCCAGCAGCCCAAAGGAACAGGGGGCTGTGCATGGCTACACCTTC. The encoded protein is CASSPKEQGAVHGYTF.

J is TRBJ2-2 and V is TRBV2, with 12 positions matching TRBD2. The CDR3 length is 21 residues. The germline gives CDR1 SNHLY, CDR2 FYNNEI. Losses at the gene ends were 7 bases for V and 4 bases for J; bases not matched to a gene: 22. The CDR3, as DNA: TGTGCCAGCAAGGCTAGCGGGAGGGCCTCGGGTTCCAAGGGATCCACCGGGGAGCTGTTTTTT. Encoded protein: CASKASGRASGSKGSTGELFF.

The chain links TRBV7-2 to TRBJ2-5, with 14 bases matching TRBD2. Germline loops: CDR1 SGHTA, CDR2 FQGNSA. The CDR3 extends over 19 amino acids. The V and J ends lost 4 bases and 3 bases, in that order; junction bases with no gene match: 13. This chain's CDR3 is CASSSSVPGLAGAKETQYF. In DNA form, the CDR3 reads TGTGCCAGCAGCTCGAGCGTCCCGGGACTAGCGGGAGCAAAAGAGACCCAGTACTTC.

This chain uses TRBV5-6 with TRBJ2-2; a possible D gene is TRBD2 (6 bases). Germline V gives CDR1 SGHDT, CDR2 YYEEEE. With 0 bases removed from V and 5 bases from J, the gap between germline ends came to 14 bases. CDR3 size: 16 residues. The CDR3 is CASSLAGSGGTGELFF. The CDR3 DNA sequence: TGTGCCAGCAGCTTGGCCGGTAGCGGAGGGACCGGGGAGCTGTTTTTT.

The V call is TRBV9, the J call TRBJ2-1, with D tentatively TRBD1 (5 bases). CDR1 is SGDLS, CDR2 YYNGEE, per germline. The CDR3 is 15 amino acids. The V and J ends lost 0 bases and 2 bases respectively, with 9 bases between them. The CDR3 DNA reads as TGTGCCAGCAGCGTAGCTGGGGCTGCCTACAATGAGCAGTTCTTC. This codes for CASSVAGAAYNEQFF.

This sequence joins TRBV19 and TRBJ2-6, with 7 bases fitting TRBD1. CDR1 and CDR2 (germline): LNHDA, SQIVND (reference sequence). The junction had 4 bases not matched to a gene; V was cut back by 5 bases and J by 0 bases. This CDR3 is built from 16 residues. The CDR3 region has the DNA TGTGCCAGTAGTGTGACAGGGAGCTCTGGGGCCAACGTCCTGACTTTC. Amino acids: CASSVTGSSGANVLTF.

The count of this clone is one. This chain joins TRBV5-6 and TRBJ2-5, with TRBD1 matching over 12 bases. With V trimmed by 4 bases and J by 4 bases, 5 bases remained unmatched. This CDR3 comprises 15 residues. The germline V gene encodes CDR1 SGHDT and CDR2 YYEEEE. CDR3 sequence reads: CASSSRDRGRETQYF. CDR3 in DNA: TGTGCCAGCAGCAGCAGGGACAGGGGGCGAGAGACCCAGTACTTC.

This chain uses TRBV7-9 with TRBJ1-2; D is unresolved. Germline V gene sequence: CDR1 SEHNR, CDR2 FQNEAQ (reference sequence). Trimming took off 5 bases at V and 8 bases at J, with 12 bases between the two ends. This CDR3 has 12 residues. This CDR3 is CASSMKGAGYTF. The CDR3 nucleotides are TGTGCCAGCAGCATGAAGGGAGCGGGCTACACCTTC.

The rearrangement joins TRBV5-4 to TRBJ2-7, with TRBD2 identical over 8 bases. V shed 4 bases and J 3 bases; nucleotides not matched to a gene: 9. Germline V CDR1 and CDR2: SGHNT, YYREEE (reference sequence). The length of the CDR3 is 15 residues. DNA of the CDR3: TGTGCCAGCAGCCTCGGGGGGGACTCATACTACGAGCAGTACTTC. Translated, it gives CASSLGGDSYYEQYF.